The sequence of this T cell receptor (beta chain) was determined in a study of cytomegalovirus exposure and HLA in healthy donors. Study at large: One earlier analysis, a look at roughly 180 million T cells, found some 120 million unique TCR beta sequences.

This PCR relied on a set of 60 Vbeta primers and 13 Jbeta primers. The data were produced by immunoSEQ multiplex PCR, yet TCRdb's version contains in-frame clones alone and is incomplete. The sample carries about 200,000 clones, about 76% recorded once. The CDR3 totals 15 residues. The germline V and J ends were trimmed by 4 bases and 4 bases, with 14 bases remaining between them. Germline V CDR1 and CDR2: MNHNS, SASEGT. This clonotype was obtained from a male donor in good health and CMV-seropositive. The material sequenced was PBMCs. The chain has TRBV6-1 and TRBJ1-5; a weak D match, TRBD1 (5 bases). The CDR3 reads CASSAPSRANQPQHF. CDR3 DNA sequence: TGTGCCAGCAGTGCGCCCAGCAGGGCTAATCAGCCCCAGCATTTT.